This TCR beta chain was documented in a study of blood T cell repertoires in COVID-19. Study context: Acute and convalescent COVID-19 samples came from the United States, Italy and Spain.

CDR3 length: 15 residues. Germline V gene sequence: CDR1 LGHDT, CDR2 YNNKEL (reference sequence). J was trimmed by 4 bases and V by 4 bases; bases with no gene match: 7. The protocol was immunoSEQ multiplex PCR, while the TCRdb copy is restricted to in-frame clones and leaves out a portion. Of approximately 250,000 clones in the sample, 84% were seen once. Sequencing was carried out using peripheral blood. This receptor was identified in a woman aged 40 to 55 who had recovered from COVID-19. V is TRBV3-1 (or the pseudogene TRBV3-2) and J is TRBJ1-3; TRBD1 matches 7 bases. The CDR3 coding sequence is TGTGCCAGCAGCCTGACAGGGTTGTACGGAAACACCATATATTTT. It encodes CASSLTGLYGNTIYF.